A single sample gave rise to the 32 T cell receptor beta chains below, sequenced in a study of T-cell memory formation after mild COVID-19. TCRdb fed the 5' RACE reads into MiXCR, producing one record per CDR3 protein. There are 300,000 to 350,000 distinct CDR3 sequences in the sample; roughly 13% occur only once, and 20% to 25% lies in the top ten. Material for sequencing was PBMCs or a T cell subset sorted from them (not recorded which). The receptors stem from a man aged 18 to 29 who had mild COVID-19 (a few samples of this study predate the infection). Cell type and time point are not known.

The chain recombines TRBV5-1 with TRBJ2-1, with a weak D call TRBD2 (7 bases). Trimming removed 2 bases from V and 6 bases from J, with 15 bases in between. Germline V gives CDR1 SGHRS, CDR2 YFSETQ. The CDR3 spans 15 residues. CDR3 nucleotide sequence: TGCGCCAGCAGCTTAACGGGGGGCCTCGGCAATGAGCAGTTCTTC. Translation: CASSLTGGLGNEQFF.

The rearrangement joins TRBV5-5 to TRBJ2-3; tentative D call: TRBD2 (5 bases). The V end lost 7 bases, the J end lost 4 bases, and 16 bases lay between the germline ends. The CDR3 is made up of 14 amino acids. Germline V gene lookup returns CDR1 SGHKS and CDR2 YYEKEE (reference sequence). DNA for the CDR3: TGTGCCAGCGGCCCCCTCGGCGGGTCAGATACGCAGTATTTT. The encoded protein is CASGPLGGSDTQYF.

The chain employs TRBV6-5 and TRBJ1-2; D unresolved. The ends were cut back, 1 base at V and 7 bases at J, with 10 bases in the middle. The CDR3 consists of 13 residues. CDR1 and CDR2 from the germline V gene are MNHEY and SVGAGI. The CDR3 sequence is CASSYWQEGGYTF. In DNA form, the CDR3 reads TGTGCCAGCAGTTACTGGCAGGAGGGTGGCTACACCTTC.

This chain joins TRBV12-3 or TRBV12-4 and TRBJ1-1; D gene unclear. Trimming cost V 6 bases and J 2 bases, with 10 bases left between them. The CDR3 has 13 residues. The CDR3 protein is CASSPPHNTEAFF. Here the CDR3 DNA reads TGTGCCAGCAGCCCCCCCCATAACACTGAAGCTTTCTTT.

The chain is built from TRBV28 and TRBJ1-1; the D is unclear. Deletions cut 4 bases from V and 6 bases from J, with 9 bases between. This CDR3 spans 12 amino acids. The germline V gene has CDR1 MDHEN and CDR2 SYDVKM. CDR3 sequence (DNA): TGTGCCAGCAGTTCCGCCACCCCTGAAGCTTTCTTT. Translated, it gives CASSSATPEAFF.

This clonotype showed up just a few times. This chain uses TRBV5-4 with TRBJ1-2; D unclear. CDR1 and CDR2 (germline): SGHNT, YYREEE (reference sequence). The CDR3 covers 14 residues. V was cut by 0 bases and J by 1 base, with 7 bases left in between. CDR3 protein: CASSLAMGNYGYTF. In DNA form, the CDR3 reads TGTGCCAGCAGCTTGGCCATGGGTAACTATGGCTACACCTTC.

This clonotype was counted between two and nine times. V usage is TRBV6-5 and J usage is TRBJ1-2; possibly TRBD1 for D (5 bases). Trimming stripped 6 bases from V and 7 bases from J, with 15 bases between. CDR3 length equals 13 residues. In germline, CDR1 is MNHEY, CDR2 SVGAGI. The CDR3 sequence: CASRSGPFSGYTF. Written as DNA, the CDR3 is TGTGCCAGCAGGTCGGGACCCTTCTCTGGCTACACCTTC.

V gene TRBV18 combines with J gene TRBJ2-7, with TRBD2 matching over 7 bases. The CDR3 length is 15 residues. V lost 5 bases to trimming and J lost 0 bases; unmatched junction nucleotides: 7. CDR1 is KGHSH, CDR2 LQKENI, per germline. The chain's CDR3 is CASSAAGTSSYEQYF. The DNA for the CDR3 is TGTGCCAGCTCAGCAGCGGGGACCAGCTCCTACGAGCAGTACTTC.

To note about this clonotype: Being one base from a much bigger clone, this may be a read error. The gene calls are TRBV10-3 and TRBJ2-1; a weak D match, TRBD2 (6 bases). Trimming took off 6 bases at V and 4 bases at J, with 16 bases between the two ends. The CDR3 runs to 15 residues. Germline values: CDR1 ENHRY, CDR2 SYGVKD. The CDR3 loop is CAIRPFVAGYNEQFF. The CDR3 coding sequence is TGTGCCATCAGGCCCTTTGTGGCGGGGTACAATGAGCAGTTCTTC.

The J gene is TRBJ2-7, the V gene TRBV5-4, with 7 bases that match TRBD1. The length of the CDR3 is 14 residues. V shed 3 bases, J shed 2 bases, and the junction held 5 bases outside the gene matches. From germline, CDR1 is SGHNT and CDR2 YYREEE (reference sequence). The CDR3 sequence is CASSSSGTAYEQYV. The DNA for the CDR3 is TGTGCCAGCAGCTCGAGTGGGACAGCCTACGAGCAGTACGTC.

The CDR3 bases are TGTGCCAGCAGCTCCGGCTCGAGCTCCTATAATTCACCCCTCCACTTT. Its protein product is CASSSGSSSYNSPLHF. V usage is TRBV12-3 or TRBV12-4 and J usage is TRBJ1-6, with no clear D. V was pared by 6 bases and J by 0 bases, with 12 bases between. This CDR3 is 16 amino acids long.

J is TRBJ1-5 and V is TRBV6-1; the D gene is possibly TRBD1 (5 bases). The CDR3 totals 15 residues. Germline CDR1 and CDR2: MNHNS and SASEGT. V was clipped by 6 bases and J by 2 bases, with 14 bases between them. The CDR3 loop is CASRTFQGGNQPQHF. CDR3 nucleotide sequence: TGTGCCAGCAGAACGTTCCAGGGAGGCAATCAGCCCCAGCATTTT.

This clonotype was detected only a few times. This chain connects TRBV12-3 or TRBV12-4 to TRBJ1-2; D remains ambiguous. This CDR3 region has 13 residues. The V end was cut by 7 bases, the J end by 7 bases, with 16 bases between. CDR3 protein: CASTLRSPSGYTF. CDR3 sequence (DNA): TGTGCCAGCACCCTGAGGAGCCCCAGTGGCTACACCTTC.

The DNA of the CDR3 is TGTGCCAGCAGTGAAGCGTCCGGACTAGCGGGGCTCCCCGCGTTGGATACGCAGTATTTT. Amino acid sequence: CASSEASGLAGLPALDTQYF. The chain recombines TRBV2 with TRBJ2-3, with TRBD2 matching over 12 bases. The CDR3 extends over 20 amino acids. Germline lookup yields CDR1 SNHLY and CDR2 FYNNEI. V lost 0 bases, J lost 6 bases, and 16 bases stayed unmatched.

The chain links TRBV20-1 to TRBJ1-2; the match to TRBD1 covers 7 bases. The CDR3 totals 12 residues. Germline lookup yields CDR1 DFQATT and CDR2 SNEGSKA (reference sequence). The ends lost 3 bases at V and 6 bases at J; junction bases unmatched: 4. The CDR3, as DNA: TGCAGTGCTAGTCCAGGGGGGAATGGCTACACCTTC. This translates into CSASPGGNGYTF.

This clonotype was seen only a few times. V gene TRBV11-1 combines with J gene TRBJ1-1; D not resolved. CDR1 is SGHAT, CDR2 FQDESV, per germline (reference sequence). Trimming removed 0 bases from V and 1 base from J, with 12 bases in between. CDR3 length: 16 residues. This chain's CDR3 is CASSLALGTRNTEAFF. CDR3 coding DNA: TGTGCCAGCAGCTTAGCGCTCGGTACCCGGAACACTGAAGCTTTCTTT. The full variable domain, rest sourced from reference TRBV11-1 and TRBJ1-1, is EAEVAQSPRYKITEKSQAVAFWCDPISGHATLYWYRQILGQGPELLVQFQDESVVDDSQLPKDRFSAERLKGVDSTLKIQPAELGDSAMYLCASSLALGTRNTEAFFGQGTRLTVV.

This clonotype has a handful of counts. CDR3 in DNA: TGCGCCAGCACCCCCTCGCCGGCGGGGGACCGGGAGACCCAGTACTTC. This sequence encodes CASTPSPAGDRETQYF. The chain combines TRBV4-1 with TRBJ2-5; TRBD2 agrees at 7 bases. This CDR3 is 16 amino acids long. After removal of 7 bases from V and 5 bases from J, the junction contained 16 bases not matched to a gene. Germline-derived CDR1 and CDR2 are MGHRA and YSYEKL.

This clonotype was recorded at least ten times. This sequence joins TRBV4-3 and TRBJ2-1, with D possibly matching TRBD1 (6 bases). The CDR3 contains 16 residues. Trimming stripped 3 bases from V and 7 bases from J, with 19 bases between. Germline CDR1 and CDR2: LGHNA and YSLEER. The CDR3 DNA follows: TGCGCCAGCAGCCATGAACAGGGCCCTGCCCCAAATGAGCAGTTCTTC. This codes for CASSHEQGPAPNEQFF.

The chain carries TRBV19 and TRBJ1-2; D call uncertain. The germline V gene encodes CDR1 LNHDA and CDR2 SQIVND (reference sequence). Trimming pared 6 bases from V and 7 bases from J, leaving 15 bases between. The CDR3 spans 13 residues. CDR3 sequence: CASSAGVASGYTF. Written as DNA, the CDR3 is TGTGCCAGTAGCGCGGGAGTTGCTAGTGGCTACACCTTC.

There are a few counts of this clonotype. The CDR3 nucleotides are TGTGCCAGCAGTCCCGGGGCCCTGGTGAACTCCGATCAGCCCCAGCATTTT. Translated: CASSPGALVNSDQPQHF. The V gene is TRBV27, the J gene TRBJ1-5, with D maybe TRBD1 (5 bases). The CDR3 extends over 17 amino acids. The germline V gene has CDR1 MNHEY and CDR2 SMNVEV (reference sequence). Deletions cut 5 bases from V and 5 bases from J, with 22 bases between.

The chain combines TRBV2 with TRBJ1-2; 9 positions match TRBD1. The CDR3 loop spans 14 amino acids. V lost 3 bases, J lost 4 bases, and 3 bases stayed unmatched. Germline V gene lookup returns CDR1 SNHLY and CDR2 FYNNEI. The CDR3 coding sequence is TGTGCCAGCAGTGAGGAGACAGGGGGCTATGGCTACACCTTC. It yields the protein CASSEETGGYGYTF.

A single count supports this clonotype. The rearrangement joins TRBV4-3 to TRBJ1-2; D gene uncertain. V lost 4 bases and J lost 8, with 20 bases in between. The CDR3 is made up of 15 amino acids. Germline V lookup: CDR1 LGHNA, CDR2 YSLEER. In nucleotides, the CDR3 is TGCGCCAGCAGCCCCACCTCGAGCCGTCAAGGAGGCTACACCTTC. Its translation is CASSPTSSRQGGYTF.

This clonotype was seen a handful of times. This chain links TRBV12-3 or TRBV12-4 with TRBJ2-7; TRBD1 agrees at 8 bases. This CDR3 is 14 amino acids long. V dropped 3 bases and J dropped 3; count of bases not matched to a gene: 4. In DNA, the CDR3 is TGTGCCAGCAGTTTGGGACAGGTCTACTACGAGCAGTACTTC. Its translation: CASSLGQVYYEQYF.

In this sample, this clonotype turned up a few times. The rearrangement links TRBV19 to TRBJ2-7; 8 nucleotides align to TRBD1. CDR1 and CDR2 from the germline V gene are LNHDA and SQIVND (reference sequence). The V and J ends lost 6 bases and 4 bases, in that order; junction bases with no gene match: 8. This CDR3 is built from 14 residues. Here the CDR3 DNA reads TGTGCCAGTAGACCGGGACAGGAAGGGTACGAGCAGTACTTC. Residues: CASRPGQEGYEQYF.

The CDR3 here is CASSPRDRDGPQHF. The CDR3 nucleotides are TGTGCCAGCAGCCCTCGGGACAGGGACGGGCCCCAGCATTTT. The J gene is TRBJ1-5, the V gene TRBV7-8; 9 nucleotides agree with TRBD1. From germline, CDR1 is SGHVS and CDR2 FQNEAQ. The CDR3 has 14 amino acids. Trimming cost V 5 bases and J 9 bases; bases outside gene matches: 8.

There are many counts of this clonotype. The CDR3 reads CATSDPGQGGNEQFF. In DNA form, the CDR3 reads TGTGCCACCAGTGACCCGGGACAGGGGGGAAATGAGCAGTTCTTC. V usage is TRBV24-1 and J usage is TRBJ2-1; 11 bases fit TRBD1. The CDR3 loop spans 15 amino acids. With 4 bases clipped from V and 7 bases from J, the junction kept 5 bases outside the gene matches. Germline CDR1 reads KGHDR; CDR2 reads SFDVKD.

The J gene is TRBJ2-2, the V gene TRBV3-1; 7 bases fit TRBD2. Germline CDR1 reads LGHDT; CDR2 reads YNNKEL (reference sequence). This CDR3 has 21 amino acids. The junction had 19 bases not matched to a gene; V was cut back by 3 bases and J by 0 bases. CDR3 in DNA: TGTGCCAGCAGCCAGGCGGCGGGGGTGATGCTTGGCCCCGCGAACACCGGGGAGCTGTTTTTT. Translated: CASSQAAGVMLGPANTGELFF. The whole variable domain, filled in from reference TRBV3-1 and TRBJ2-2, reads DTAVSQTPKYLVTQMGNDKSIKCEQNLGHDTMYWYKQDSKKFLKIMFSYNNKELIINETVPNRFSPKSPDKAHLNLHINSLELGDSAVYFCASSQAAGVMLGPANTGELFFGEGSRLTVL.

This clonotype was detected many times. The gene calls are TRBV5-6 and TRBJ2-2; no clear D. The germline V and J ends were trimmed by 0 bases and 6 bases, with 0 bases remaining between them. CDR1 SGHDT and CDR2 YYEEEE come from the germline V gene. The CDR3 contains 11 residues. CDR3 sequence reads: CASSLAGELFF. The CDR3 nucleotides are TGTGCCAGCAGCTTGGCCGGGGAGCTGTTTTTT.

In this sample, this clonotype turned up a few times. This sequence joins TRBV6-6 and TRBJ2-5; D is possibly TRBD2 (6 bases). The CDR3 is 14 amino acids. Deletions cut 6 bases from V and 3 bases from J, with 14 bases between. Germline-derived CDR1 and CDR2 are MNHNY and SVGAGI (reference sequence). CDR3 sequence (DNA): TGTGCCAGCAGCCGACTAGTTCGTAAAGAGACCCAGTACTTC. It yields the protein CASSRLVRKETQYF.

The chain combines TRBV7-2 with TRBJ1-5; D perhaps matches TRBD1 (6 bases). CDR3 size: 14 residues. The V and J ends lost 5 bases and 5 bases respectively, with 13 bases between them. Germline V gene data show CDR1 as SGHTA and CDR2 as FQGNSA. This CDR3 reads CASSPRSGDQPQHF. The CDR3 region has the DNA TGTGCCAGCAGCCCGCGATCAGGGGATCAGCCCCAGCATTTT.

This clonotype was seen a handful of times. The gene calls are TRBV4-1 and TRBJ2-7; TRBD2 matches 8 bases. The CDR3 sequence is 15 residues long. The V segment lost 0 bases and the J segment 3 bases; nucleotides outside the gene matches: 4. The germline CDR1 and CDR2 sequences are MGHRA and YSYEKL. Here the CDR3 DNA reads TGCGCCAGCAGCCAAGAAAAGCGGGGGTACTACGAGCAGTACGTC. It yields the protein CASSQEKRGYYEQYV.

This clonotype was seen more than once but under ten times. This rearrangement joins TRBV5-1 to TRBJ2-3; 8 bases match TRBD2. The CDR3 sequence is 14 residues long. Germline loops: CDR1 SGHRS, CDR2 YFSETQ. With 2 bases clipped from V and 5 bases from J, the junction kept 4 bases outside the gene matches. The CDR3 region is CASSFGGAQDTQYF. CDR3 sequence (DNA): TGCGCCAGCAGCTTCGGGGGGGCCCAAGATACGCAGTATTTT.